This TCR beta chain originates from a study of T cell responses to AZD1222 COVID-19 vaccine. CDR1 is SGHAT, CDR2 FQDESV, per germline (reference sequence). V lost 2 bases and J lost 0, with 7 bases in between. The CDR3 runs to 14 residues. Method: immunoSEQ multiplex PCR; TCRdb's copy keeps in-frame clones and lacks some. Among fewer than 180,000 clones listed, around nine tenths were seen once. This clone was seen only once. The sequencing used peripheral blood, collected 28 days after the second AZD1222 dose. The chain has TRBV11-1 and TRBJ1-1; D ambiguous. This TCR was sampled from an adult who received the AZD1222 COVID-19 vaccine. The CDR3 loop is CASSLTTLNTEAFF. CDR3 DNA sequence: TGTGCCAGCAGCTTAACCACCTTGAACACTGAAGCTTTCTTT.